This section outlines one TCR beta chain sequence together with its context. This entry comes from a study of identifying expanded T cells in peripheral blood. Assay used: immunoSEQ multiplex PCR; TCRdb lists only in-frame clones, some missing. The table lists about 89,000 clones, about 86% of them singletons. The ends were cut back, 3 bases at V and 2 bases at J, with 13 bases in the middle. The CDR3 sequence is 16 residues long. Germline V gene data show CDR1 as SGHTA and CDR2 as FQGNSA. This clonotype was sampled from a person aged 18 to 75 in good health. The sequenced material came from blood. The J gene is TRBJ2-2, the V gene TRBV7-2; possibly TRBD2 for D (5 bases). CDR3 residues: CASSLRGPTNTGELFF. The CDR3 DNA sequence: TGTGCCAGCAGCTTGCGCGGGCCCACAAACACCGGGGAGCTGTTTTTT.